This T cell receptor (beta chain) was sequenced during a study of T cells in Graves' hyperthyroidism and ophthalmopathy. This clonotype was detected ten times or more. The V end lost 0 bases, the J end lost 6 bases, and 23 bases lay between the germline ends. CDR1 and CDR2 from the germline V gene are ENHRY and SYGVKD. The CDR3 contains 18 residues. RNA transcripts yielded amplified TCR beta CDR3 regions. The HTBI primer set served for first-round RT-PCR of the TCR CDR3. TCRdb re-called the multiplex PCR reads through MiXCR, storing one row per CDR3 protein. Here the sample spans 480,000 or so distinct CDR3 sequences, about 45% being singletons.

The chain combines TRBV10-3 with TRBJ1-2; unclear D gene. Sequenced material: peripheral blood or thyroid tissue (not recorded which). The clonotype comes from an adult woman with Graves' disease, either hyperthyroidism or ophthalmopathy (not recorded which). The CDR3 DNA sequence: TGTGCCATCAGTGAGTCTTTCCCCACCGGCGGCCGGGAGCATGGCTACACCTTC. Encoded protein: CAISESFPTGGREHGYTF.